Listed here are 18 T cell receptor beta chains from one sample, sequenced in a study of blood T cell repertoires in COVID-19. TCRdb keeps only in-frame clones here, not all; method: immunoSEQ multiplex PCR. The table records around 25,000 clones, about 90% of them present only once. The sample was peripheral blood. Receptors were obtained from a human donor in a cohort sampled during active COVID-19.

The rearrangement links TRBV2 to TRBJ2-1; TRBD2 aligns across 10 bases. The CDR3 extends over 13 amino acids. Germline lookup yields CDR1 SNHLY and CDR2 FYNNEI. V shed 8 bases and J 7 bases; nucleotides not matched to a gene: 5. CDR3 nucleotide sequence: TGTGCCAGCTCCCCTAGCGGGGGTAATGAGCAGTTCTTC. Its protein product is CASSPSGGNEQFF.

The chain combines TRBV6-5 with TRBJ2-1; 10 positions agree with TRBD2. V lost 6 bases and J lost 1; bases outside the gene matches: 0. The CDR3 runs 14 residues. CDR1 and CDR2 (germline): MNHEY, SVGAGI. CDR3 in DNA: TGTGCCAGCAGAGCGGGGGGGTCCTACAATGAGCAGTTCTTC. As protein: CASRAGGSYNEQFF.

This chain uses TRBV15 with TRBJ1-1; D perhaps matches TRBD1 (6 bases). The CDR3 totals 14 residues. V was cut by 5 bases and J by 1 base, with 11 bases left in between. Germline-derived CDR1 and CDR2 are LNHNV and YYDKDF (reference sequence). CDR3 amino acids: CATSPPDRNTEAFF. The DNA of the CDR3 is TGTGCCACCAGCCCCCCGGACAGGAACACTGAAGCTTTCTTT.

This sequence joins TRBV14 and TRBJ2-6; TRBD2 agrees at 7 bases. The CDR3 extends over 20 amino acids. CDR1 is SGHDN and CDR2 is FVKESK in the germline V gene. Losses at the gene ends were 0 bases for V and 2 bases for J; bases not matched to a gene: 13. The CDR3: CASSQDPIGWEGPGANVLTF. DNA for the CDR3: TGTGCCAGCAGCCAAGACCCCATAGGGTGGGAGGGCCCTGGGGCCAACGTCCTGACTTTC.

This chain links TRBV6-5 with TRBJ1-2; a possible D gene is TRBD1 (5 bases). The CDR3 is 15 amino acids. Germline lookup yields CDR1 MNHEY and CDR2 SVGAGI. V lost 5 bases, J lost 7 bases, and 20 bases lay in between. CDR3 bases: TGTGCCAGCAGTAGATCCAGGGAGGCCCTGGGTGGCTACACCTTC. Its protein is CASSRSREALGGYTF.

This sequence joins TRBV28 and TRBJ2-5, with D tentatively TRBD2 (6 bases). V was clipped by 3 bases and J by 7 bases, with 12 bases between them. The CDR3 sequence is 13 residues long. Germline V gene sequence: CDR1 MDHEN, CDR2 SYDVKM. CDR3 protein: CASSFSGLGTQYF. In DNA, the CDR3 is TGTGCCAGCAGTTTTAGCGGTTTGGGGACCCAGTACTTC.

The CDR3 DNA reads as TGTGCCAGCAGCGTAGCGGGAGTAGGGGACACCGGGGAGCTGTTTTTT. Residues: CASSVAGVGDTGELFF. V is TRBV9 and J is TRBJ2-2; a weak D match, TRBD2 (6 bases). V lost 0 bases, J lost 3 bases, and 12 bases lay in between. The length of the CDR3 is 16 residues. From germline, CDR1 is SGDLS and CDR2 YYNGEE.

V gene TRBV5-8 combines with J gene TRBJ2-7, with TRBD2 matching 12 bases. In germline, CDR1 is SGHTS, CDR2 YDEGEE. This CDR3 comprises 14 residues. Trimming removed 9 bases from V and 4 bases from J; junction bases left unmatched: 8. CDR3 in DNA: TGTGCCACCCGGACTAGCGGGATAGGTTACGAGCAGTACTTC. It yields the protein CATRTSGIGYEQYF.

The chain links TRBV5-4 to TRBJ2-5; a weak D match, TRBD1 (7 bases). This CDR3 contains 16 residues. Between the trimmed V and J ends, which lost 0 bases and 2 bases, there was a span of 14 bases. Germline V lookup: CDR1 SGHNT, CDR2 YYREEE (reference sequence). The DNA for the CDR3 is TGTGCCAGCAGCTTGGACAGCGCAGGGGGGCAAGAGACCCAGTACTTC. The encoded protein is CASSLDSAGGQETQYF.

This clone has just one count. The J gene is TRBJ2-7, the V gene TRBV19; D is undetermined. V was trimmed by 5 bases and J by 0 bases, leaving 14 bases between them. The germline V gene encodes CDR1 LNHDA and CDR2 SQIVND (reference sequence). This CDR3 spans 15 amino acids. The CDR3: CASSDPGSGSYEQYF. CDR3 nucleotides: TGTGCCAGTAGTGACCCCGGGTCCGGCTCCTACGAGCAGTACTTC.

This chain connects TRBV5-6 to TRBJ1-5; 11 nucleotides align to TRBD1. The length of the CDR3 is 17 residues. Germline V gives CDR1 SGHDT, CDR2 YYEEEE. J was trimmed by 2 bases and V by 2 bases; bases with no gene match: 6. In nucleotides, the CDR3 is TGTGCCAGCAGCTTAGCGGGACAGGGGGTTGGCAATCAGCCCCAGCATTTT. Translated: CASSLAGQGVGNQPQHF.

The J gene is TRBJ2-1, the V gene TRBV5-1, with D perhaps TRBD1 (5 bases). The germline V gene encodes CDR1 SGHRS and CDR2 YFSETQ. The V gene lost 0 bases and the J gene lost 5 bases, with 9 bases spanning the gap. The CDR3 has 14 amino acids. The CDR3, as DNA: TGCGCCAGCAGCTTGGTGGCAGGGCACAATGAGCAGTTCTTC. Encoded protein: CASSLVAGHNEQFF.

The V and J genes are TRBV2 and TRBJ1-1, with no clear D. In germline, CDR1 is SNHLY, CDR2 FYNNEI. The V end lost 2 bases, the J end lost 10 bases, and 8 bases lay between the germline ends. The CDR3 is 11 amino acids. The CDR3 sequence: CASSEREAAFF. As DNA, the CDR3 is TGTGCCAGCAGTGAAAGAGAGGCAGCTTTCTTT.

The chain joins TRBV19 to TRBJ1-5; 8 bases agree with TRBD1. The germline V gene encodes CDR1 LNHDA and CDR2 SQIVND (reference sequence). V trimming: 4 bases; J trimming: 7 bases; junction bases outside the gene matches: 9. The CDR3 is 15 amino acids. The CDR3 loop is CASSKGTGTNQPQHF. The DNA of the CDR3 is TGTGCCAGTAGTAAAGGGACAGGCACGAACCAGCCCCAGCATTTT. The variable domain in full, with the rest retrieved from reference TRBV19 and TRBJ1-5, is DGGITQSPKYLFRKEGQNVTLSCEQNLNHDAMYWYRQDPGQGLRLIYYSQIVNDFQKGDIAEGYSVSREKKESFPLTVTSAQKNPTAFYLCASSKGTGTNQPQHFGDGTRLSIL.

The chain combines TRBV6-5 with TRBJ1-1, with a possible D match to TRBD1 (5 bases). The V gene's germline CDR1 is MNHEY and CDR2 SVGAGI. The V end was cut by 5 bases, the J end by 1 base, with 8 bases between. The CDR3 has 13 amino acids. Here the CDR3 reads CASSTDRNTEAFF. CDR3 nucleotide sequence: TGTGCCAGCAGTACCGACAGGAACACTGAAGCTTTCTTT.

V usage is TRBV10-3 and J usage is TRBJ2-1; D is perhaps TRBD1 (5 bases). V was pared by 8 bases and J by 7 bases, with 12 bases between. Germline CDR1 and CDR2: ENHRY and SYGVKD. The CDR3 loop spans 12 amino acids. The CDR3 DNA reads as TGTGCCATCTCGATCAAGGGGAATGAGCAGTTCTTC. It codes for CAISIKGNEQFF.

This clone was seen once. This chain links TRBV6-1 with TRBJ1-2, with TRBD1 matching over 7 bases. The CDR3 totals 13 residues. Germline-derived CDR1 and CDR2 are MNHNS and SASEGT. V dropped 2 bases and J dropped 3; count of bases not matched to a gene: 0. CDR3 bases: TGTGCCAGCAGTGAACAGGGGGACTATGGCTACACCTTC. Amino acid sequence: CASSEQGDYGYTF.

This chain links TRBV5-4 with TRBJ2-1; TRBD1 matches 8 bases. The CDR3 extends over 18 amino acids. Germline loops: CDR1 SGHNT, CDR2 YYREEE (reference sequence). V was pared by 1 base and J by 6 bases, with 15 bases of the junction left unmatched. CDR3 in amino acids: CASSLPDRVLSPGNEQFF. Here the CDR3 DNA reads TGTGCCAGCAGCTTGCCGGACAGGGTGCTCTCCCCCGGCAATGAGCAGTTCTTC.